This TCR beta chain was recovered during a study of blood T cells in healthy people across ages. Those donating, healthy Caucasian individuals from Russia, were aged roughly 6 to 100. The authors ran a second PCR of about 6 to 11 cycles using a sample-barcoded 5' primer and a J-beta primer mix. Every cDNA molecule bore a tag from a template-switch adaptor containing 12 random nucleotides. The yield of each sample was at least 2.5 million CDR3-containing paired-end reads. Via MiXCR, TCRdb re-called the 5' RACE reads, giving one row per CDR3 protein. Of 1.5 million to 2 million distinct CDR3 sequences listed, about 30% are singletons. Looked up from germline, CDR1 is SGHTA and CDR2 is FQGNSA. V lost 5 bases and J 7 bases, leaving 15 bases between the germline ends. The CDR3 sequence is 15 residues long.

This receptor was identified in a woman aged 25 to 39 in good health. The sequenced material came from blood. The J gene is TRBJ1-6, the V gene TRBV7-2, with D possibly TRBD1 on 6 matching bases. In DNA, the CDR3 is TGTGCCAGCAGCACTCCCCAGGGGCGGAATTCACCCCTCCACTTT. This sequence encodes CASSTPQGRNSPLHF.